This T cell receptor (beta chain) was observed in a study of vaccination and CD4 T cells after COVID-19. Study background: Comprising six males and four females, the convalescent participants counted two Hispanic individuals among them. Post-COVID samples were collected a median about 3.5 months following diagnosis, spanning 35 to 161.

The CDR3 runs 16 residues. Per the germline V gene, CDR1 is DFQATT and CDR2 is SNEGSKA (reference sequence). Trimming removed 0 bases from V and 5 bases from J, with 17 bases in between. TCRdb called the PCR reads again in MiXCR, with one record for every CDR3 protein. In the table there are some 15,000 distinct CDR3 sequences, 66% of which are singletons. As to this clonotype: Its target is unknown.

In this cohort, PCR tests turned positive between March and December 2020, predating US Alpha, Beta and Delta variants. Study-wide results and limits: The authors studied relatively few convalescent patients and analyzed no early post-infection timepoints.

The material sequenced was CD4+ T cells from blood, taken after SARS-CoV-2 vaccination. The sequence derives from a human donor who had recovered from COVID-19. This sequence joins TRBV20-1 and TRBJ2-1; D call uncertain. The CDR3 DNA reads TGCAGTGCTAGAGATCTCCGAGGCGGATATAACAATGAGCAGTTCTTC. It is translated as CSARDLRGGYNNEQFF.